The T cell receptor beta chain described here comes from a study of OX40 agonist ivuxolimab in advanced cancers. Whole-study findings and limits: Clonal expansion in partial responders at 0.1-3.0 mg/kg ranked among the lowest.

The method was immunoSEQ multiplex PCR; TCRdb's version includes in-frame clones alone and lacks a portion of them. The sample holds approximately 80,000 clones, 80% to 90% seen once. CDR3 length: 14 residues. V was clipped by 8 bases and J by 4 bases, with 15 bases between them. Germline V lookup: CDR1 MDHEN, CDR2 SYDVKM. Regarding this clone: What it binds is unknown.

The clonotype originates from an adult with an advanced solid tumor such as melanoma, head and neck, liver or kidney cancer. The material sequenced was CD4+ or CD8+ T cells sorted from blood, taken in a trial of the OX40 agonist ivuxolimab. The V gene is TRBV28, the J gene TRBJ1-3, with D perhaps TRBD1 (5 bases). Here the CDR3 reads CASRDGPGGNTIYF. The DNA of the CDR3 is TGTGCCAGCCGGGACGGCCCCGGAGGAAACACCATATATTTT.